This T cell receptor (beta chain) was profiled in a study of cytomegalovirus exposure and HLA in healthy donors. On the study more broadly: In an earlier analysis, 90 million to 130 million unique TCR beta sequences were found from 200 million or so T cells.

The PCR was carried out with 60 Vbeta primers and 13 Jbeta primers. The table came from immunoSEQ multiplex PCR; TCRdb's copy has only in-frame clones and leaves some out. The sample lists 120,000 to 150,000 clones; 64% were seen once. With regard to this clone: No antigen is known for it.

Germline CDR1 MNHNS, CDR2 SASEGT. The CDR3 is made up of 16 amino acids. V shed 3 bases and J 7 bases; nucleotides not matched to a gene: 11. Donors consisted of healthy bone marrow donors. Findings and caveats of the study: Data from an earlier analysis indicated that most TCR beta V segments were productive either about 87% or about 30% of the time.

V is TRBV6-1 and J is TRBJ1-5; 8 bases fit TRBD1. Sequencing was done on a sample of PBMCs. The source of this sequence is a woman aged 25 to 39 in good health and CMV-seropositive. CDR3: CASSDLGQGVYQPQHF. In DNA, the CDR3 is TGTGCCAGCAGTGATTTAGGACAGGGAGTCTACCAGCCCCAGCATTTT.